This T cell receptor (beta chain) originates from a study of T-cell reconstitution after alpha-beta-depleted transplantation in children. Findings and limits, study-wide: Most T-cell counts and diversity one year after the transplant came from T cells that were newly produced.

In the case of this clonotype: Antigen: not known.

A TCRbeta library incorporating unique molecular identifiers was prepared. TCRdb independently ran MiXCR on the PCR reads; one entry per CDR3 protein. This repertoire shows hundreds of thousands of distinct CDR3 sequences, 15% to 20% found once; its top ten account for 35% to 50%. There are 15 residues in the CDR3. V lost 0 bases to trimming and J lost 4 bases, with 10 bases between them. This TCR came from a male patient aged 2-15 years who had a stem cell transplant for acute lymphoblastic leukemia, so the T cells may come from the graft donor. The V and J genes are TRBV12-3 or TRBV12-4 and TRBJ1-5; D gene uncertain. Sample: PBMCs, mostly from graft donor cells, taken 360 days after TCRalphabeta/CD19-depleted stem cell transplant. CDR3: CASSLAKRLNQPQHF. The CDR3 region has the DNA TGTGCCAGCAGTTTAGCCAAACGGTTAAATCAGCCCCAGCATTTT.